This T cell receptor beta chain stems from a study of graft-versus-host responses after intestinal transplantation. Study context: Uniformly, recipients were administered anti-thymocyte globulin induction with subsequent tacrolimus and steroids for about 3 years. Findings and caveats of the study: GvH clones occurred in recipient marrow; some first appeared in ileum or blood. Among circulating GvH clones, peak levels were associated with early post-transplant declines in HvG clones. Allografts from individuals with graft-donor T cell macrochimerism displayed high graft-versus-host to host-versus-graft clonal ratios.

On this clone: Its cognate antigen is unknown.

Using immunoSEQ multiplex PCR, the repertoire was profiled, and TCRdb retains in-frame clones only, with some absent. The sample has 140,000 or so clones, nearly 95% seen once. The CDR3 loop spans 17 amino acids. V lost 5 bases to trimming and J lost 3 bases; unmatched junction nucleotides: 11. The germline gives CDR1 SGHTA, CDR2 FQGTGA. The material sequenced was unstimulated CD4+ T cells sorted from spleen or lymph node cells, taken before intestinal transplant. The source is a human donor who received an intestinal transplant. The chain is built from TRBV7-3 and TRBJ2-1; 9 bases agree with TRBD2. CDR3 sequence: CASSLGIAGEYYNEQFF. The CDR3, as DNA: TGTGCCAGCAGCCTCGGGATAGCGGGAGAATACTACAATGAGCAGTTCTTC.